These 9 T cell receptor beta chains were all obtained from the same sample, sequenced in a study of blood T cell repertoires in COVID-19. The method was immunoSEQ multiplex PCR; TCRdb's version includes in-frame clones alone and lacks a portion of them. Of tens of thousands of clones in the sample, about 94% were seen once. Sequencing was carried out using peripheral blood. Receptor source: a human donor with active COVID-19. The donor label of this sample is uncertain.

The chain is built from TRBV6-2 or TRBV6-3 and TRBJ2-7; no clear D. The CDR3 sequence is 11 residues long. Trimming took 4 bases from V and 3 from J, leaving 4 bases between them. Germline V gene data show CDR1 as MNHEY and CDR2 as SVGEGT. The CDR3 spells CASSFSYEQYF. CDR3 DNA sequence: TGTGCCAGCAGTTTCAGCTACGAGCAGTACTTC.

The rearrangement joins TRBV19 to TRBJ2-1, with TRBD2 as a possible D gene (6 bases). Germline CDR1 is LNHDA and CDR2 is SQIVND (reference sequence). The CDR3 runs to 12 residues. CDR3 sequence (DNA): TGTGCTTCAAACGCGGGGAGGTATGAGCAGTTCTTC. It is translated as CASNAGRYEQFF.

The V gene is TRBV7-9, the J gene TRBJ1-4; 11 bases are a match to TRBD1. The trim removed 4 bases at V and 7 bases at J, leaving 2 bases unmatched. The CDR3 loop spans 14 amino acids. Germline V gene lookup returns CDR1 SEHNR and CDR2 FQNEAQ (reference sequence). CDR3 in DNA: TGTGCCAGCAGCTCCGGGACAGGGGGTGAAAAACTGTTTTTT. Protein: CASSSGTGGEKLFF.

This chain joins TRBV5-1 and TRBJ2-3, with D hard to call. The germline gives CDR1 SGHRS, CDR2 YFSETQ. Trimming removed 6 bases from V and 1 base from J, with 6 bases in between. This CDR3 contains 12 residues. The CDR3 sequence is CASTSGTDTQYF. DNA of the CDR3: TGCGCCAGCACAAGCGGCACAGATACGCAGTATTTT. The full variable domain, in which reference TRBV5-1 and TRBJ2-3 provide the parts outside the CDR3, is KAGVTQTPRYLIKTRGQQVTLSCSPISGHRSVSWYQQTPGQGLQFLFEYFSETQRNKGNFPGRFSGRQFSNSRSEMNVSTLELGDSALYLCASTSGTDTQYFGPGTRLTVL.

About this clone: The junction departs from the called germline gene at one end, perhaps through a read error. V usage is TRBV4-3 and J usage is TRBJ2-2; TRBD1 aligns across 7 bases. The CDR3 loop spans 16 amino acids. The germline V gene has CDR1 LGHNA and CDR2 YSLEER. In DNA, the CDR3 is TGCGCCAGCAGCCAACAACACAGGGGTCCCACCGGGAAGCTGTTTTTT. Protein: CASSQQHRGPTGKLFF.

The chain joins TRBV28 to TRBJ2-5, with D perhaps TRBD2 (6 bases). The CDR3 length is 14 residues. In germline, CDR1 is MDHEN, CDR2 SYDVKM. V dropped 3 bases and J dropped 4 bases, with 12 bases sitting between them. The CDR3 is CASSFGGASETQYF. The CDR3 nucleotides read TGTGCCAGCAGTTTCGGCGGGGCATCAGAGACCCAGTACTTC.

The V gene is TRBV18, the J gene TRBJ1-3; TRBD1 is a possible D gene (6 bases). Germline loops: CDR1 KGHSH, CDR2 LQKENI. The V end lost 5 bases, the J end lost 7 bases, and 12 bases lay between the germline ends. The CDR3 has 13 amino acids. CDR3 protein: CASSETRGNTIYF. The CDR3 coding sequence is TGTGCCAGCTCAGAGACGAGGGGGAACACCATATATTTT.

The chain recombines TRBV7-2 with TRBJ2-2; 15 bases match TRBD2. Trimming removed 5 bases from V and 4 bases from J; junction bases left unmatched: 8. This CDR3 is 18 amino acids long. Germline CDR1 SGHTA, CDR2 FQGNSA. CDR3 region: CASSLRTSGGAGTGELFF. CDR3 in DNA: TGTGCCAGCAGCCTAAGGACTAGCGGGGGGGCCGGCACCGGGGAGCTGTTTTTT.

The chain is built from TRBV7-2 and TRBJ1-4, with 7 bases matching TRBD1. V lost 0 bases and J lost 10; bases outside the gene matches: 8. Germline V lookup: CDR1 SGHTA, CDR2 FQGNSA. CDR3 length equals 15 residues. CDR3 loop: CASSLAQGNAGKLFF. The CDR3 DNA reads as TGTGCCAGCAGCTTAGCACAGGGGAATGCGGGAAAACTGTTTTTT. Full variable domain (missing parts from reference TRBV7-2 and TRBJ1-4): GAGVSQSPSNKVTEKGKDVELRCDPISGHTALYWYRQSLGQGLEFLIYFQGNSAPDKSGLPSDRFSAERTGGSVSTLTIQRTQQEDSAVYLCASSLAQGNAGKLFFGSGTQLSVL.